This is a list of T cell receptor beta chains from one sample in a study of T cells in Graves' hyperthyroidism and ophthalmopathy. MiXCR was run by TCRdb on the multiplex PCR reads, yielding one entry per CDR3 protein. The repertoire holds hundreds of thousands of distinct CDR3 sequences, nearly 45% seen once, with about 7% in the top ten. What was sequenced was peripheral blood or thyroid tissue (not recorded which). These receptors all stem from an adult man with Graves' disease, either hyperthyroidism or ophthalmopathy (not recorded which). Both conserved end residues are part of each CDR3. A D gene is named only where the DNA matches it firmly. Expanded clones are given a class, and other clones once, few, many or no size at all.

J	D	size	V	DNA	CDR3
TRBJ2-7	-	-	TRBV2	TGTGCCAGCAGTGAAGCCCCCAGGGTCTACGAGCAGTACTTC	CASSEAPRVYEQYF
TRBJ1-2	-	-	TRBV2	TGTGCCAGCAGTGGGCGGGCAGGGTCCCTTACCTATGGCTACACCTTC	CASSGRAGSLTYGYTF
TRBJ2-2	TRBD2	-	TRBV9	TGTGCCAGCAGCTACCAACCGGGGGGTCTGAACACCGGGGAGCTGTTTTTT	CASSYQPGGLNTGELFF
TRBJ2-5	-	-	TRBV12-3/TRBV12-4	TGTGCCAGCAGTTTAGAGGGTGGGCAAGAGACCCAGTACTTC	CASSLEGGQETQYF
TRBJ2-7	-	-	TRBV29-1	TGCAGCGTTGAAGGAGGGGTGAGCGAGCAGTACTTC	CSVEGGVSEQYF
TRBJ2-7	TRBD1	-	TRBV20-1	TGCAGTGCTAGAGAGGACAGGGTAGCCTACGAGCAGTACTTC	CSAREDRVAYEQYF
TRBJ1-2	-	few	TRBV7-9	TGTGCCAGCAGCTCCGGGACATTTAACTATGGCTACACCTTC	CASSSGTFNYGYTF
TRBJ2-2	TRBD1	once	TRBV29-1	TGCAGCGCCCGGACAGGGGGAATCGGGGAGCTGTTTTTT	CSARTGGIGELFF
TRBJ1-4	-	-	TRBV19	TGTGCCAGTAAATTCAGGCAGGGAGAATCGGAAAAACTGTTTTTT	CASKFRQGESEKLFF
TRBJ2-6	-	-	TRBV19	TGTGCCAGTAGTATTTGGTTATCGGGGGACGGGGCCAACGTCCTGACTTTC	CASSIWLSGDGANVLTF
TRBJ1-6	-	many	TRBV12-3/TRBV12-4	TGTGCCAGCAGATACGACAGAGATAATTCACCCCTCCACTTT	CASRYDRDNSPLHF
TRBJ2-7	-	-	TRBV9	TGTGCCAGCAGCGTGGATTACAGGGCCTACGAGCAGTACTTC	CASSVDYRAYEQYF
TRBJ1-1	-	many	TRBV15	TGTGCCACCAGCAGAGGAGGTGCAGCAAGCACTGAAGCTTTCTTT	CATSRGGAASTEAFF
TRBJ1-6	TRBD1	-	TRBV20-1	TGCAGTGCTTTCGCAGGGGGGAATTCACCCCTCCACTTT	CSAFAGGNSPLHF
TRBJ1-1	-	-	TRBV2	TGTACCAGCAGTGAGGGACAGAACACTGAAGCTTTCTTT	CTSSEGQNTEAFF
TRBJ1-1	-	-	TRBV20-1	TGCAGTGTTACTACGAACACTGAAGCTTTCTTT	CSVTTNTEAFF
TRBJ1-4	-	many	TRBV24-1	TGTGCCACCAGTGAAAACAGGGAGGCGAATGAAAAACTGTTTTTT	CATSENREANEKLFF
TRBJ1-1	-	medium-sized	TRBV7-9	TGTGCCAGCAGTGTAGACAGGACAAACACTGAAGCTTTCTTT	CASSVDRTNTEAFF
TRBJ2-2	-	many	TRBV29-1	TGCAGCGTTGGGCCGGGTGGCACCGGGGAGCTGTTTTTT	CSVGPGGTGELFF
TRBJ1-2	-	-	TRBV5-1	TGCGCCAGCAGCTTGGAGGCAGGTGGGCCCTATGGCTACACCTTC	CASSLEAGGPYGYTF
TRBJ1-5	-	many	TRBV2	TGTGCCAGCAGTGAAGCCGAGGACACTAGCAATCAGCCCCAGCATTTT	CASSEAEDTSNQPQHF
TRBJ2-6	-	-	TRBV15	TGTGCCACCAGCAGAGGGGCTGGGTTCGGTTCTGGGGCCAACGTCCTGACTTTC	CATSRGAGFGSGANVLTF
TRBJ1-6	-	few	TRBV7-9	TGTGCCAGCAGTTTAGGGGGGACGCCACCCCTCCACTTT	CASSLGGTPPLHF
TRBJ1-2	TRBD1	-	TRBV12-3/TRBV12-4	TGTGCCAGCAGTACCATGACAGGGGTAGGCTACACCTTC	CASSTMTGVGYTF
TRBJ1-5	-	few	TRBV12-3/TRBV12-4	TGTGCCAGCACCCTAGGGGCTCAGCCCCAGCATTTT	CASTLGAQPQHF
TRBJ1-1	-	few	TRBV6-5	TGTGCCAGCAGTTACGGTGGTGTAGGCACTGAAGCTTTCTTT	CASSYGGVGTEAFF
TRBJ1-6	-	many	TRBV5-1	TGCGCCAGCAGCTTACGTTTGACCCAAAGCGGGTCACCCCTCCACTTT	CASSLRLTQSGSPLHF
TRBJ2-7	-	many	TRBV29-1	TGCAGCGTTGAGACGAAGTACGAGCAGTACTTC	CSVETKYEQYF
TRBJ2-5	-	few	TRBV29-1	TGCAGCGTTCATTATCTGGGGGAAGGAGAGACCCAGTACTTC	CSVHYLGEGETQYF
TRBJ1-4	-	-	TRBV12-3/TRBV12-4	TGTGCCAGCAGTTTAATTCTTGGTGAAAAACTGTTTTTT	CASSLILGEKLFF
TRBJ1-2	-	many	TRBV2	TGTGCCAGCAGTGAGAGAGACTATGGCTACACCTTC	CASSERDYGYTF
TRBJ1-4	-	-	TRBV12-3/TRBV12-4	TGTGCCAGCAGTTTAATTGTCAGCCTAGAGGGTGGCTCGCCTAATGAAAAACTGTTTTTT	CASSLIVSLEGGSPNEKLFF
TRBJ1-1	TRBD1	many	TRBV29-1	TGCAGCGTACAGGGGAGGACTGAAGCTTTCTTT	CSVQGRTEAFF
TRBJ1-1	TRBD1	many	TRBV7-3	TGTGCCAGCAGCAACGGACAGGGGAACACTGAAGCTTTCTTT	CASSNGQGNTEAFF
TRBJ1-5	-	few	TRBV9	TGTGCCAGCAGCCCGCCCCAGCATTTT	CASSPPQHF
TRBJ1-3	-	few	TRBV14	TGTGCCAGCAGCCATGGCGGCGCGGCTGGAAACACCATATATTTT	CASSHGGAAGNTIYF
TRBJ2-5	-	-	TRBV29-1	TGCAGCCAAGATCCCGTCACGCAAGAGACCCAGTACTTC	CSQDPVTQETQYF
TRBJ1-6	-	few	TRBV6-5	TGTGCCAGCAGTTACCAAGGGGGATCGACTAATAATTCACCCCTCCACTTT	CASSYQGGSTNNSPLHF
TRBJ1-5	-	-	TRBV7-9	TGTGCCAGCAGCTTTGAAACAGTTGATAGCAATCAGCCCCAGCATTTT	CASSFETVDSNQPQHF